This T cell receptor beta chain is from a study of T cell responses to AZD1222 COVID-19 vaccine. The method was immunoSEQ multiplex PCR; TCRdb's version includes in-frame clones alone and lacks a portion of them. In the table there are some 87,000 clones, about 93% of which are singletons. The CDR3 sequence is 13 residues long. CDR1 and CDR2 from the germline V gene are SQVTM and ANQGSEA. V shed 6 bases and J 5 bases; nucleotides not matched to a gene: 8. This clonotype originated in an adult in good health. V usage is TRBV29-1 and J usage is TRBJ2-7; 9 bases line up with TRBD1. This specimen was peripheral blood, taken on day 0 of MenACWY control vaccination. The CDR3 sequence is CSVSPGQGNEQYF. In DNA form, the CDR3 reads TGCAGCGTCAGCCCGGGACAGGGCAACGAGCAGTACTTC.